Listed below are T cell receptor beta chains from one sample, sequenced in a study of T cells in Graves' hyperthyroidism and ophthalmopathy. TCRdb re-analysed the multiplex PCR reads in MiXCR, keeping a single row per CDR3 protein. The repertoire holds roughly 600,000 distinct CDR3 sequences, with approximately 14% as singletons. The material sequenced was blood. These receptors all come from a woman aged 50 to 60 with Graves' ophthalmopathy. Both conserved end residues are trimmed from each CDR3.

V gene	CDR3 protein
TRBV10-3	AIRGGGKPNVLT
TRBV12-3/TRBV12-4	ASRGDWILYNEQF
TRBV29-1	SVAFGTGEYEQY
TRBV6-5	AGSYATGGMGGNTIY
TRBV28	ASSYVGGGVGTEAF
TRBV30	AWNGIAGELF
TRBV12-3/TRBV12-4	AGSLSREQY
TRBV30	AWSVYSRQLANYGYT
TRBV9	ASSETSGSTDTQY
TRBV24-1	ATMDRGRETQY
TRBV14	ASSPTLARNYGYT
TRBV20-1	SASGRGPSGGSFYNEQF
TRBV19	ASISQQGQGVLGEQF
TRBV19	ASSIVVPPGANVLT
TRBV3-1	ASSPTWDQPQH